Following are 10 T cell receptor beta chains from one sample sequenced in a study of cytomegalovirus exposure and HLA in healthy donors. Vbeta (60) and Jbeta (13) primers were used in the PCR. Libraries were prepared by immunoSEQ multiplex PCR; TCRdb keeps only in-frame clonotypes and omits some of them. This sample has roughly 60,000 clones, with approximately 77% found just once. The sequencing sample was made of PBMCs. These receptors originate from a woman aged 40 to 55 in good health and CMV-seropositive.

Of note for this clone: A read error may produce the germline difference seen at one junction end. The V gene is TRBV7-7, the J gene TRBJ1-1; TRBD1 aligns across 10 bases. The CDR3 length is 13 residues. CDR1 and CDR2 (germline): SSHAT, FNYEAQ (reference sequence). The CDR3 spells CASSPGQGTEAFF. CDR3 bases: TGTGCTAGCAGCCCGGGACAGGGGACTGAAGCTTTCTTT. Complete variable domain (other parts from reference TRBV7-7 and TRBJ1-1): GAGVSQSPRYKVTKRGQDVTLRCDPISSHATLYWYQQALGQGPEFLTYFNYEAQPDKSGLPSDRFSAERPEGSISTLTIQRTEQRDSAMYRCASSPGQGTEAFFGQGTRLTVV.

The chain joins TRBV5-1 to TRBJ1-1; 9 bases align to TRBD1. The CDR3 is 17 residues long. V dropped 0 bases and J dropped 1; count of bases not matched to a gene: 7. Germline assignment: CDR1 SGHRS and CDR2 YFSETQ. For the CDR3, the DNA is TGCGCCAGCAGCTTGGATGACAGGGGGTATCGGAACACTGAAGCTTTCTTT. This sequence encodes CASSLDDRGYRNTEAFF.

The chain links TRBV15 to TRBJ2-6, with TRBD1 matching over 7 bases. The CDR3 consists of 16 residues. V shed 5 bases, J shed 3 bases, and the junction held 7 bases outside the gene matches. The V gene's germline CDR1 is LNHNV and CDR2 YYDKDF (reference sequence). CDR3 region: CATSGKTGDGANVLTF. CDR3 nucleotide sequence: TGTGCCACCAGCGGGAAAACAGGGGATGGGGCCAACGTCCTGACTTTC.

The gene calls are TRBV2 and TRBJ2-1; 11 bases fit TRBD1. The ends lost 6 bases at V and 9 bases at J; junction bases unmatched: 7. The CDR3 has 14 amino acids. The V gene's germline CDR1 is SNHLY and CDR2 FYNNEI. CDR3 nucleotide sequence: TGTGCCAGCAGGGGGGACAGGGGGAAAGGTGAGCAGTTCTTC. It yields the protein CASRGDRGKGEQFF.

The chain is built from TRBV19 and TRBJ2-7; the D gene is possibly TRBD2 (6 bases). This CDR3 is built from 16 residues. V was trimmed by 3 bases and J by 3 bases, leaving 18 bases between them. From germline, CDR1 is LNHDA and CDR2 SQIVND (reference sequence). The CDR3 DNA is TGTGCCAGTAGTATCCCTGCGCAGGGACTGTTCTACGAGCAGTACTTC. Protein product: CASSIPAQGLFYEQYF. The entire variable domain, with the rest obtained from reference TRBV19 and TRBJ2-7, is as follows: DGGITQSPKYLFRKEGQNVTLSCEQNLNHDAMYWYRQDPGQGLRLIYYSQIVNDFQKGDIAEGYSVSREKKESFPLTVTSAQKNPTAFYLCASSIPAQGLFYEQYFGPGTRLTVT.

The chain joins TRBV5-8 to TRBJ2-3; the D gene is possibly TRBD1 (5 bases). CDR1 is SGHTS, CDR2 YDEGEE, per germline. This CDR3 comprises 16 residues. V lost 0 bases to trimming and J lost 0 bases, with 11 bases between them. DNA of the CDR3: TGTGCCAGCAGCTTGGGTGGGGCTAGTAGCACAGATACGCAGTATTTT. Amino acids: CASSLGGASSTDTQYF. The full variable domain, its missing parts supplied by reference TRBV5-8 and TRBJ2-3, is EAGVTQSPTHLIKTRGQQATLRCSPISGHTSVYWYQQALGLGLQFLLWYDEGEERNRGNFPPRFSGRQFPNYSSELNVNALELEDSALYLCASSLGGASSTDTQYFGPGTRLTVL.

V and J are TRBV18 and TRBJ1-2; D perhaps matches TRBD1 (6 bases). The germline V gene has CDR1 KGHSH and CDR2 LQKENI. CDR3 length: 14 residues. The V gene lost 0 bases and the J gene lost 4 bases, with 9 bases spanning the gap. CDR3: CASSPPGDIYGYTF. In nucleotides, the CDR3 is TGTGCCAGCTCACCACCAGGGGACATCTATGGCTACACCTTC.

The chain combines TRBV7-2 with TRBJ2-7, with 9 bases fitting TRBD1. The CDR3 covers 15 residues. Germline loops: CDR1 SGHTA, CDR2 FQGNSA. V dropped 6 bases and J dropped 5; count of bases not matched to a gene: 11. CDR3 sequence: CASRITGTGKHEQYF. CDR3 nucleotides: TGTGCCAGCAGAATCACCGGGACAGGGAAGCACGAGCAGTACTTC.

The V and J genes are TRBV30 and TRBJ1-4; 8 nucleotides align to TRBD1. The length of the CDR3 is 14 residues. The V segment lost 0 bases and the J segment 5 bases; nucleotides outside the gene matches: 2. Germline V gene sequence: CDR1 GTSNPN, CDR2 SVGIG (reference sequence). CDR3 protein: CAWSVWTGNEKLFF. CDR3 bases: TGTGCCTGGAGTGTCTGGACAGGGAATGAAAAACTGTTTTTT.

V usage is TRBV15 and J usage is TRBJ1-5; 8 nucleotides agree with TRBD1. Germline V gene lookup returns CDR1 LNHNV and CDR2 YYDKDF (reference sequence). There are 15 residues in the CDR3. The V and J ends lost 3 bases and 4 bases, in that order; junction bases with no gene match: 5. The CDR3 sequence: CATSSGQGRNQPQHF. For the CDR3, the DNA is TGTGCCACCAGCAGCGGACAGGGTCGGAATCAGCCCCAGCATTTT.